One and the same sample provided the 6 T cell receptor beta chains below, sequenced in a study of Tregs in tolerant kidney transplant recipients. Data came from immunoSEQ multiplex PCR; TCRdb stores just in-frame clones and leaves some out. This table has around 52,000 clones, 80% to 90% appearing once. Sequencing was done on a sample of CD4+ T cells from blood. The receptors come from a human donor in good health.

The chain combines TRBV9 with TRBJ2-1; D ambiguous. Per the germline V gene, CDR1 is SGDLS and CDR2 is YYNGEE. Trimming stripped 7 bases from V and 9 bases from J, with 20 bases between. The length of the CDR3 is 14 residues. CDR3 sequence (DNA): TGTGCCAGCCGTGAGTTGGACCAGCCGGGTGAGCAGTTCTTC. It codes for CASRELDQPGEQFF.

The rearrangement joins TRBV6-5 to TRBJ2-7; 12 nucleotides agree with TRBD2. The CDR3 consists of 15 residues. Germline-derived CDR1 and CDR2 are MNHEY and SVGAGI. Trimming removed 2 bases from V and 4 bases from J; junction bases left unmatched: 3. CDR3 sequence: CASSYQLAGGYEQYF. The CDR3 coding sequence is TGTGCCAGCAGTTACCAACTAGCGGGAGGATACGAGCAGTACTTC.

This chain links TRBV7-8 with TRBJ2-3; tentatively, D is TRBD1 or TRBD2 (5 bases each). The CDR3 length is 14 residues. V was pared by 3 bases and J by 7 bases, with 14 bases between. Germline-derived CDR1 and CDR2 are SGHVS and FQNEAQ. CDR3 amino acids: CASSFDRLWNTQYF. The CDR3 DNA reads as TGTGCCAGCAGCTTCGACAGACTATGGAATACGCAGTATTTT.

This chain uses TRBV6-5 with TRBJ2-7; D is unclear. Germline V CDR1 and CDR2: MNHEY, SVGAGI. The V and J ends lost 0 bases and 6 bases respectively, with 15 bases between them. CDR3 length equals 15 residues. The CDR3 loop is CASSYSKVRPGEQYF. The CDR3, as DNA: TGTGCCAGCAGTTACTCGAAAGTCAGACCGGGCGAGCAGTACTTC.

The chain recombines TRBV4-3 with TRBJ2-7, with a possible D match to TRBD1 (6 bases). Trimming left V 4 bases short and J 1 base short, with 17 bases between. CDR3 length equals 16 residues. Germline V gives CDR1 LGHNA, CDR2 YSLEER. CDR3 nucleotides: TGCGCCAGCAGCCTCACTCTTGGGGGCCAGTCCTACGAGCAGTACTTC. Its protein is CASSLTLGGQSYEQYF.

J is TRBJ2-7 and V is TRBV6-6; D perhaps matches TRBD1 (5 bases). This CDR3 contains 13 residues. The V gene's germline CDR1 is MNHNY and CDR2 SVGAGI (reference sequence). V lost 6 bases to trimming and J lost 2 bases, with 11 bases between them. The CDR3 DNA is TGTGCCAGCAGCCGCCCGACAGCCTACGAGCAGTACTTC. Translation gives CASSRPTAYEQYF.